Below, 26 T cell receptor beta chains from the same sample are listed, as sequenced in a study of cytomegalovirus exposure and HLA in healthy donors. The assay was immunoSEQ multiplex PCR, and TCRdb's table has in-frame clones only and misses some. This table has about 130,000 clones, 89% appearing once. Sequencing used PBMCs. The receptor source for this set is a young woman in good health and CMV-seronegative.

The chain recombines TRBV5-4 with TRBJ1-2; TRBD1 is a possible D gene (6 bases). The ends were cut back, 5 bases at V and 0 bases at J, with 11 bases in the middle. Germline CDR1 SGHNT, CDR2 YYREEE (reference sequence). The CDR3 runs 14 residues. CDR3 residues: CASRSTGANYGYTF. DNA for the CDR3: TGTGCCAGCAGATCGACAGGAGCTAACTATGGCTACACCTTC.

The sample holds one count of this clone. The chain recombines TRBV4-2 with TRBJ2-7; TRBD1 matches at 9 bases. Germline loops: CDR1 LGHNA, CDR2 YNFKEQ. With V trimmed by 0 bases and J by 2 bases, 8 bases remained unmatched. This CDR3 has 17 residues. CDR3 DNA sequence: TGTGCCAGCAGCCAAGATCGATTCCGGGACAGGGCCTACGAGCAGTACTTC. Translated, it gives CASSQDRFRDRAYEQYF.

This chain joins TRBV2 and TRBJ1-1; 11 positions agree with TRBD1. Germline assignment: CDR1 SNHLY and CDR2 FYNNEI. CDR3 size: 13 residues. V dropped 7 bases and J dropped 9; count of bases not matched to a gene: 7. The DNA of the CDR3 is TGTGCCAGCATAGGACAGGGGGCTTTTCAAGCTTTCTTT. It codes for CASIGQGAFQAFF. The full variable domain, in which reference TRBV2 and TRBJ1-1 provide the parts outside the CDR3, is EPEVTQTPSHQVTQMGQEVILRCVPISNHLYFYWYRQILGQKVEFLVSFYNNEISEKSEIFDDQFSVERPDGSNFTLKIRSTKLEDSAMYFCASIGQGAFQAFFGQGTRLTVV.

The J gene is TRBJ1-6, the V gene TRBV7-3; no firm D call. The germline V and J ends were trimmed by 5 bases and 8 bases, with 10 bases remaining between them. Germline V gene lookup returns CDR1 SGHTA and CDR2 FQGTGA. The CDR3 is 13 amino acids. CDR3 sequence reads: CASSQRTDSPLHF. The CDR3, as DNA: TGTGCCAGCAGCCAGCGGACTGATTCACCCCTCCACTTT.

The rearrangement uses TRBV10-3 and TRBJ2-3; 7 bases map to TRBD1. The CDR3 spans 13 residues. J was trimmed by 2 bases and V by 11 bases; bases with no gene match: 7. The V gene's germline CDR1 is ENHRY and CDR2 SYGVKD. CDR3 sequence (DNA): TGTGCCGCCTCCGGGACAGTCACAGATACGCAGTATTTT. Amino acids: CAASGTVTDTQYF.

The chain links TRBV5-1 to TRBJ2-7; TRBD1 aligns across 9 bases. Germline-derived CDR1 and CDR2 are SGHRS and YFSETQ. The CDR3 totals 16 residues. J gave up 4 bases and V 4 bases, and 12 bases lay outside the gene matches. The CDR3 sequence is CASSANWDRVFYEQYF. Written as DNA, the CDR3 is TGCGCCAGCAGCGCCAATTGGGACAGGGTATTTTACGAGCAGTACTTC.

V gene TRBV18 combines with J gene TRBJ1-1; TRBD1 matches at 7 bases. V lost 1 base, J lost 5 bases, and 4 bases stayed unmatched. Germline lookup yields CDR1 KGHSH and CDR2 LQKENI. CDR3 length: 14 residues. CDR3 protein: CASSPRTGGTEAFF. The CDR3 DNA sequence: TGTGCCAGCTCACCACGGACAGGTGGAACTGAAGCTTTCTTT.

V and J are TRBV25-1 and TRBJ1-2, with 7 bases lining up with TRBD1. Losses at the gene ends were 4 bases for V and 0 bases for J; bases not matched to a gene: 5. The germline V gene encodes CDR1 MGHDK and CDR2 SYGVNS. This CDR3 has 15 amino acids. CDR3 DNA: TGTGCCAGCAGTGGGGGACAGATTACTAACTATGGCTACACCTTC. This codes for CASSGGQITNYGYTF.

The J gene is TRBJ2-4, the V gene TRBV7-9; D possibly corresponds to TRBD1 (5 bases). The V and J ends lost 2 bases and 13 bases respectively, with 12 bases between them. CDR1 is SEHNR, CDR2 FQNEAQ, per germline (reference sequence). The CDR3 has 12 amino acids. This CDR3 reads CASSLNGAHQYF. In nucleotides, the CDR3 is TGTGCCAGCAGCTTAAATGGGGCTCACCAGTACTTC.

This chain's CDR3 is CASRSSTRWGGRVTEAFF. The CDR3 bases are TGTGCCAGCAGATCCTCGACCCGGTGGGGGGGGCGCGTCACTGAAGCTTTCTTT. V gene TRBV11-1 combines with J gene TRBJ1-1, with D possibly matching TRBD1 (6 bases). V lost 6 bases and J 4 bases, leaving 27 bases between the germline ends. The V gene's germline CDR1 is SGHAT and CDR2 FQDESV (reference sequence). The CDR3 runs to 18 residues.

The rearrangement links TRBV5-1 to TRBJ1-3; weak D call: TRBD1 (5 bases). The V gene lost 1 base and the J gene lost 0 bases, with 17 bases spanning the gap. CDR1 and CDR2 (germline): SGHRS, YFSETQ. The CDR3 is made up of 18 amino acids. The CDR3 region has the DNA TGCGCCAGCAGCTTGTGGGGCGGTACAGTCTACTCTGGAAACACCATATATTTT. As protein: CASSLWGGTVYSGNTIYF.

The CDR3 sequence is CASSFNRDSNSPLHF. CDR3 in DNA: TGTGCCAGCAGCTTCAACCGGGACAGCAATTCACCCCTCCACTTT. The chain couples TRBV6-6 to TRBJ1-6, with 7 bases aligning to TRBD1. Germline CDR1 MNHNY, CDR2 SVGAGI (reference sequence). The CDR3 totals 15 residues. V dropped 6 bases and J dropped 7; count of bases not matched to a gene: 9.

V is TRBV2 and J is TRBJ1-1, with D perhaps matching TRBD1 (6 bases). V was trimmed by 4 bases and J by 0 bases, leaving 9 bases between them. The CDR3 is made up of 14 amino acids. Germline assignment: CDR1 SNHLY and CDR2 FYNNEI. CDR3 loop: CASSVQGLNTEAFF. CDR3 DNA: TGTGCCAGCAGTGTCCAGGGGTTGAACACTGAAGCTTTCTTT.

J is TRBJ1-1 and V is TRBV19; D possibly corresponds to TRBD1 (5 bases). This CDR3 has 14 amino acids. The ends were cut back, 5 bases at V and 5 bases at J, with 15 bases in the middle. CDR1 LNHDA and CDR2 SQIVND come from the germline V gene (reference sequence). CDR3 region: CASSQTAGRTEAFF. The CDR3 nucleotides are TGTGCCAGTAGTCAGACAGCGGGACGAACTGAAGCTTTCTTT.

The chain combines TRBV7-9 with TRBJ2-1; TRBD2 agrees at 8 bases. CDR3 size: 15 residues. The ends lost 3 bases at V and 3 bases at J; junction bases unmatched: 4. CDR1 is SEHNR, CDR2 FQNEAQ, per germline (reference sequence). The CDR3 is CASSLGRGVYNEQFF. DNA of the CDR3: TGTGCCAGCAGCTTGGGGCGGGGGGTCTACAATGAGCAGTTCTTC.

The CDR3 DNA reads TGTGCCAGTAGTATCCAGAGGACTAGCGGGTCAATAGGGGATGAGCAGTTCTTC. Its protein is CASSIQRTSGSIGDEQFF. The V and J genes are TRBV19 and TRBJ2-1, with 11 bases identical to TRBD2. V lost 3 bases and J lost 8; bases outside the gene matches: 15. This CDR3 region has 18 residues. Germline V gene sequence: CDR1 LNHDA, CDR2 SQIVND (reference sequence).

The chain joins TRBV11-1 to TRBJ2-5; weak D call: TRBD1 (5 bases). Per the germline V gene, CDR1 is SGHAT and CDR2 is FQDESV (reference sequence). Trimming took 4 bases from V and 2 from J, leaving 11 bases between them. The CDR3 runs 14 residues. CDR3 residues: CASSYLGQQETQYF. CDR3 DNA sequence: TGTGCCAGCAGCTATCTGGGGCAGCAAGAGACCCAGTACTTC.

The rearrangement links TRBV5-8 to TRBJ1-6; a weak D match, TRBD1 (5 bases). Trimming pared 4 bases from V and 0 bases from J, leaving 14 bases between. CDR1 and CDR2 from the germline V gene are SGHTS and YDEGEE. CDR3 length: 17 residues. The CDR3 region has the DNA TGTGCCAGCAGCCTGACAGCACAGAGCTCCTATAATTCACCCCTCCACTTT. As protein: CASSLTAQSSYNSPLHF.

This clone was observed a handful of times. This sequence joins TRBV7-9 and TRBJ1-5; D unclear. The germline V gene has CDR1 SEHNR and CDR2 FQNEAQ (reference sequence). The CDR3 is made up of 14 amino acids. Trimming removed 5 bases at V and 2 bases at J, with 10 bases between. CDR3 protein: CASSQTEGNQPQHF. For the CDR3, the DNA is TGTGCCAGCAGCCAGACGGAGGGCAATCAGCCCCAGCATTTT.

The V gene is TRBV7-3, the J gene TRBJ2-1; 12 positions match TRBD2. The length of the CDR3 is 14 residues. In germline, CDR1 is SGHTA, CDR2 FQGTGA. J gave up 8 bases and V 3 bases, and 2 bases lay outside the gene matches. CDR3 nucleotides: TGTGCCAGCAGCTTTGGACTAGCGGGGTATGAGCAGTTCTTC. This codes for CASSFGLAGYEQFF.

The genes are TRBV5-1 and TRBJ2-2, with 9 bases aligning to TRBD1. This CDR3 contains 14 residues. V shed 3 bases and J 6 bases; nucleotides not matched to a gene: 3. Germline V gene lookup returns CDR1 SGHRS and CDR2 YFSETQ. CDR3 coding DNA: TGCGCCAGCAGCTCACAGGGGGCGTCCGGGGAGCTGTTTTTT. It encodes CASSSQGASGELFF.

V gene TRBV6-5 combines with J gene TRBJ1-1; a weak D match, TRBD1 (6 bases). In germline, CDR1 is MNHEY, CDR2 SVGAGI. V was cut by 2 bases and J by 1 base, with 14 bases left in between. CDR3 length equals 16 residues. This CDR3 is CASSYPAGAPNTEAFF. The CDR3 DNA reads TGTGCCAGCAGTTACCCGGCAGGGGCTCCGAACACTGAAGCTTTCTTT.

The rearrangement joins TRBV18 to TRBJ1-4, with D possibly being TRBD1 (5 bases). The CDR3 has 14 residues. CDR1 is KGHSH and CDR2 is LQKENI in the germline V gene. Trimming stripped 6 bases from V and 4 bases from J, with 12 bases between. The CDR3, as DNA: TGTGCCAGCTCGCGGGACGGGATTAATGAAAAACTGTTTTTT. Its protein product is CASSRDGINEKLFF.

The chain joins TRBV5-1 to TRBJ2-7; D is uncertain. Germline CDR1 reads SGHRS; CDR2 reads YFSETQ. The CDR3 is 13 amino acids. V lost 4 bases and J 7 bases, leaving 15 bases between the germline ends. The CDR3 sequence: CASSPSPATEQYF. The CDR3 DNA is TGCGCCAGCAGCCCGTCTCCTGCTACGGAGCAGTACTTC.

The chain has TRBV6-5 and TRBJ2-1; unclear D gene. The germline CDR1 and CDR2 sequences are MNHEY and SVGAGI. The V gene lost 0 bases and the J gene lost 4 bases, with 4 bases spanning the gap. The CDR3 loop spans 13 amino acids. The CDR3 region has the DNA TGTGCCAGCAGTTACTCGAGGTACAATGAGCAGTTCTTC. This gives the protein CASSYSRYNEQFF.

The chain couples TRBV6-5 to TRBJ1-2, with 9 bases lining up with TRBD1. Germline V gives CDR1 MNHEY, CDR2 SVGAGI. J lost 8 bases, V lost 4 bases, and 14 bases had no gene match. This CDR3 contains 16 residues. CDR3 nucleotide sequence: TGTGCCAGCAGTTTAGGACATACAGGGGGCTTTCACGGCTACACCTTC. It codes for CASSLGHTGGFHGYTF.